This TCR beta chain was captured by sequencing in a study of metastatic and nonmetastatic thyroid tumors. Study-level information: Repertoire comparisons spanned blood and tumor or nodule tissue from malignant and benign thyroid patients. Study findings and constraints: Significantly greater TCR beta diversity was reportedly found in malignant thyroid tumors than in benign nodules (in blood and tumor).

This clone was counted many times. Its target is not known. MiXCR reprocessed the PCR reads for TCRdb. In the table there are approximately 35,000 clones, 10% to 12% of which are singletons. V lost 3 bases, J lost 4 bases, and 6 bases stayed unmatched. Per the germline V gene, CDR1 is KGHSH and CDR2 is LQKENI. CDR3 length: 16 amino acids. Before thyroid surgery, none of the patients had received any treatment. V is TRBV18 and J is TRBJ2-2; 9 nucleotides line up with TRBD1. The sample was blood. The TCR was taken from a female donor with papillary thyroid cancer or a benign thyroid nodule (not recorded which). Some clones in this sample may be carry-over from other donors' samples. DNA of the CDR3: TGTGCCAGCTCACCTTGGGACAGGGACCTCACCGGGGAGCTGTTTTTT. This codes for CASSPWDRDLTGELFF.